Below, 9 T cell receptor beta chains from the same sample are listed, as sequenced in a study of identical twins. TCRdb independently ran MiXCR on the 5' RACE reads; one entry per CDR3 protein. The data show approximately 670,000 distinct CDR3 sequences, 5.5% to 7.5% seen once. The sample taken for sequencing was naive T cells sorted from blood. These receptor sequences come from a man in his late teens or twenties in good health.

The rearrangement uses TRBV5-1 and TRBJ2-3; 9 positions match TRBD2. This CDR3 spans 15 amino acids. The ends lost 3 bases at V and 6 bases at J; junction bases unmatched: 8. In germline, CDR1 is SGHRS, CDR2 YFSETQ. CDR3 loop: CASSYWLAGNDTQYF. CDR3 DNA sequence: TGCGCCAGCAGCTACTGGCTAGCGGGAAACGATACGCAGTATTTT.

This clonotype was counted many times. The CDR3 DNA is TGTGCCAGCAGTTTGTCACAGTTGGGGGAGACCCAGTACTTC. It encodes CASSLSQLGETQYF. This rearrangement joins TRBV27 to TRBJ2-5, with D unclear. The CDR3 consists of 14 residues. The V end was cut by 3 bases, the J end by 5 bases, with 13 bases between. Germline V gene data show CDR1 as MNHEY and CDR2 as SMNVEV (reference sequence).

This clonotype was observed at least ten times. The chain uses TRBV10-3 and TRBJ2-7; D uncertain. Trimming cost V 0 bases and J 6 bases, with 15 bases left between them. The CDR3 totals 15 residues. CDR1 and CDR2 from the germline V gene are ENHRY and SYGVKD. The CDR3 loop is CAISESPEILAEQYF. DNA for the CDR3: TGTGCCATCAGTGAGTCGCCAGAGATCTTGGCCGAGCAGTACTTC.

CDR3: CSARDRWTDRRGELFF. In nucleotides, the CDR3 is TGCAGTGCTAGAGATAGGTGGACAGATAGACGCGGGGAGCTGTTTTTT. The V gene is TRBV20-1, the J gene TRBJ2-2, with D maybe TRBD1 (6 bases). This CDR3 is built from 16 residues. Germline CDR1 is DFQATT and CDR2 is SNEGSKA (reference sequence). The ends were cut back, 0 bases at V and 7 bases at J, with 18 bases in the middle.

Only a few counts were recorded for this clonotype. This chain links TRBV21-1 with TRBJ2-2. TRBV21-1 constitutes a pseudogene. The CDR3 length is 11 residues. CDR3 sequence: CASRPTGELFF. In nucleotides, the CDR3 is TGTGCCAGCAGGCCCACCGGGGAGCTGTTTTTT.

This clonotype was seen ten or more times. J is TRBJ1-3 and V is TRBV10-3, with unresolved D. CDR3 size: 15 residues. V was pared by 4 bases and J by 0 bases, with 10 bases between. Germline values: CDR1 ENHRY, CDR2 SYGVKD. The CDR3 region has the DNA TGTGCCATCAGTGTAGGACTGAGCTCTGGAAACACCATATATTTT. Protein product: CAISVGLSSGNTIYF.

J is TRBJ2-2 and V is TRBV5-1, with D tentatively TRBD1 or TRBD2 (6 bases each). Trimming removed 3 bases at V and 5 bases at J, with 20 bases between. From germline, CDR1 is SGHRS and CDR2 YFSETQ. The CDR3 covers 17 residues. The CDR3 region is CASSWGARGPRTGELFF. The CDR3 nucleotides are TGCGCCAGCAGCTGGGGGGCGAGAGGGCCTCGGACCGGGGAGCTGTTTTTT.

This clonotype was counted ten times or more. The rearrangement links TRBV10-3 to TRBJ2-3; D gene unclear. The germline V gene has CDR1 ENHRY and CDR2 SYGVKD. This CDR3 has 13 amino acids. Trimming shortened V by 10 bases and J by 0 bases, and 11 bases separated the two germline ends. CDR3 bases: TGTGCCAGCACTACGGCTAGCACAGATACGCAGTATTTT. Amino acid sequence: CASTTASTDTQYF.

This clonotype was recorded at least ten times. This chain uses TRBV28 with TRBJ1-5; possibly TRBD1 for D (5 bases). The CDR3 has 16 residues. Looked up from germline, CDR1 is MDHEN and CDR2 is SYDVKM. Between the trimmed V and J ends, which lost 7 bases and 0 bases, there was a span of 16 bases. The CDR3 sequence is CASIVGSGPSNQPQHF. In nucleotides, the CDR3 is TGTGCCAGCATCGTCGGATCGGGACCTAGCAATCAGCCCCAGCATTTT.